A single sample is the source of the 23 T cell receptor beta chains below, sequenced in a study of blood T cells in healthy people across ages. A second PCR of roughly 6 to 12 cycles used a sample-barcoded 5' primer and a J-beta primer mix. In TCRdb, the 5' RACE reads were re-called with MiXCR into one record per CDR3 protein. Found here are 1.5 million to 2 million distinct CDR3 sequences, about 50% of them singletons; the top ten hold around 2.1%. The source material was blood. Receptor source: a woman between 35 and 50 years old in good health.

V and J are TRBV7-2 and TRBJ2-7; D is tentatively TRBD1 or TRBD2 (5 bases each). Germline CDR1 and CDR2: SGHTA and FQGNSA. CDR3 length equals 15 residues. Trimming shortened V by 2 bases and J by 2 bases, and 13 bases separated the two germline ends. CDR3 bases: TGTGCCAGCAGCTTAATGGGGGAACTCCCCTACGAGCAGTACTTC. As protein: CASSLMGELPYEQYF.

This rearrangement joins TRBV5-1 to TRBJ2-3; D uncertain. CDR1 and CDR2 from the germline V gene are SGHRS and YFSETQ. This CDR3 spans 15 amino acids. Trimming took off 1 base at V and 7 bases at J, with 16 bases between the two ends. The CDR3 sequence: CASSLTIGSAYTQYF. CDR3 sequence (DNA): TGCGCCAGCAGCTTGACTATCGGGTCGGCGTATACGCAGTATTTT.

This chain links TRBV4-3 with TRBJ2-3; D may be TRBD1 (6 bases). The CDR3 sequence is 15 residues long. CDR1 and CDR2 (germline): LGHNA, YSLEER. The ends were cut back, 1 base at V and 2 bases at J, with 10 bases in the middle. As DNA, the CDR3 is TGCGCCAGCAGCCAAGGGACAGCGTTCACAGATACGCAGTATTTT. It translates to CASSQGTAFTDTQYF.

The CDR3 is CASSPGDRADRDTQYF. The CDR3 region has the DNA TGCGCCAGCAGCCCCGGGGACAGGGCCGACCGAGATACGCAGTATTTT. This chain joins TRBV5-1 and TRBJ2-3; 9 nucleotides line up with TRBD1. Unmatched junction bases numbered 11, after V lost 4 bases and J lost 5 bases. CDR3 length: 16 amino acids. Germline V gives CDR1 SGHRS, CDR2 YFSETQ.

This clonotype occurred a few times. The genes are TRBV20-1 and TRBJ2-5; TRBD2 agrees at 7 bases. Gene TRBJ2-7 matches the end of the DNA better, so the J call may be wrong. The CDR3 is made up of 14 amino acids. In germline, CDR1 is DFQATT, CDR2 SNEGSKA (reference sequence). As DNA, the CDR3 is TGCAGTGCTAGAGAACCTAGCGGCGGTTACGAGCAGTACTTC. Protein: CSAREPSGGYEQYF.

The chain recombines TRBV24-1 with TRBJ2-1, with TRBD1 identical over 12 bases. CDR1 and CDR2 from the germline V gene are KGHDR and SFDVKD. The trim removed 1 base at V and 6 bases at J, leaving 6 bases unmatched. The CDR3 is made up of 17 amino acids. CDR3 loop: CATSDFPGQGALNEQFF. CDR3 nucleotides: TGTGCCACCAGTGATTTTCCGGGACAGGGGGCACTCAATGAGCAGTTCTTC.

The rearrangement links TRBV7-2 to TRBJ2-4; 13 nucleotides match TRBD2. The germline CDR1 and CDR2 sequences are SGHTA and FQGNSA. The J segment lost 13 bases and the V segment lost 5 bases, leaving 11 bases of the junction unmatched. The CDR3 covers 15 residues. The chain's CDR3 is CASSPQTSGGRRQYF. The CDR3 DNA sequence: TGTGCCAGCAGCCCCCAGACTAGCGGGGGGCGTAGGCAGTACTTC.

J is TRBJ2-3 and V is TRBV28; D perhaps matches TRBD2 (6 bases). The germline V gene encodes CDR1 MDHEN and CDR2 SYDVKM. Trimming stripped 4 bases from V and 3 bases from J, with 17 bases between. The CDR3 sequence is 16 residues long. The CDR3 protein is CASSSSVAAGTDTQYF. In DNA form, the CDR3 reads TGTGCCAGCAGTTCCTCCGTAGCGGCTGGGACAGATACGCAGTATTTT.

V is TRBV29-1 and J is TRBJ2-1, with a possible D match to TRBD2 (5 bases). From germline, CDR1 is SQVTM and CDR2 ANQGSEA. This CDR3 has 14 amino acids. With 4 bases removed from V and 9 bases from J, the gap between germline ends came to 19 bases. CDR3 loop: CSVAAEALLGEQFF. The DNA for the CDR3 is TGCAGCGTTGCAGCGGAAGCGCTCCTGGGTGAGCAGTTCTTC.

The chain combines TRBV7-2 with TRBJ2-3, with 8 bases matching TRBD1. This CDR3 comprises 15 residues. Trimming took 2 bases from V and 2 from J; bases not matched to a gene: 3. In germline, CDR1 is SGHTA, CDR2 FQGNSA. The CDR3 sequence: CASSLKGQVTDTQYF. DNA of the CDR3: TGTGCCAGCAGCTTAAAGGGACAGGTCACAGATACGCAGTATTTT. Looking up the rest from reference TRBV7-2 and TRBJ2-3 gives the full variable domain: GAGVSQSPSNKVTEKGKDVELRCDPISGHTALYWYRQSLGQGLEFLIYFQGNSAPDKSGLPSDRFSAERTGGSVSTLTIQRTQQEDSAVYLCASSLKGQVTDTQYFGPGTRLTVL.

The chain joins TRBV7-8 to TRBJ2-1; 8 bases agree with TRBD1. V lost 0 bases to trimming and J lost 10 bases; unmatched junction nucleotides: 11. This CDR3 has 16 amino acids. The germline V gene encodes CDR1 SGHVS and CDR2 FQNEAQ. The CDR3 coding sequence is TGTGCCAGCAGCTTAGCCAGGGGGCAGGGTTACCACGAGCAGTTCTTC. This encodes CASSLARGQGYHEQFF. Full variable domain (outside the CDR3, taken from reference TRBV7-8 and TRBJ2-1): GAGVSQSPRYKVAKRGQDVALRCDPISGHVSLFWYQQALGQGPEFLTYFQNEAQLDKSGLPSDRFFAERPEGSVSTLKIQRTQQEDSAVYLCASSLARGQGYHEQFFGPGTRLTVL.

This chain uses TRBV20-1 with TRBJ2-3; D may be TRBD1 (5 bases). Trimming stripped 6 bases from V and 9 bases from J, with 13 bases between. Germline V gives CDR1 DFQATT, CDR2 SNEGSKA (reference sequence). The CDR3 sequence is 11 residues long. This chain's CDR3 is CSAPSKGTQYF. The DNA of the CDR3 is TGCAGTGCACCCAGCAAGGGGACGCAGTATTTT.

This clonotype was picked up a small number of times. This sequence joins TRBV4-1 and TRBJ2-1; 12 nucleotides line up with TRBD2. V lost 3 bases to trimming and J lost 4 bases; unmatched junction nucleotides: 1. In germline, CDR1 is MGHRA, CDR2 YSYEKL. The CDR3 length is 15 residues. DNA for the CDR3: TGCGCCAGCAGCCACACTAGCGGGGGGTACAATGAGCAGTTCTTC. Amino acids: CASSHTSGGYNEQFF.

This clonotype has more than one count but fewer than ten. V is TRBV7-2 and J is TRBJ2-3; weak D call: TRBD2 (5 bases). This CDR3 comprises 15 residues. The germline V gene encodes CDR1 SGHTA and CDR2 FQGNSA. V lost 5 bases, J lost 1 base, and 13 bases lay in between. CDR3 protein: CASSDSSYRTDTQYF. The CDR3 region has the DNA TGTGCCAGCAGCGACTCTAGCTATCGCACAGATACGCAGTATTTT.

The chain combines TRBV7-2 with TRBJ2-7, with TRBD2 matching 8 bases. The V and J ends lost 1 base and 6 bases, in that order; junction bases with no gene match: 5. Germline V lookup: CDR1 SGHTA, CDR2 FQGNSA. This CDR3 contains 14 residues. CDR3 DNA: TGTGCCAGCAGCTTAGACGGGGGGGCTCTCGAGCAGTACTTC. Protein: CASSLDGGALEQYF.

V is TRBV20-1 and J is TRBJ2-3, with TRBD1 matching over 9 bases. CDR3 length: 12 residues. The V gene's germline CDR1 is DFQATT and CDR2 SNEGSKA (reference sequence). CDR3 bases: TGCAGGCCGACAGGGGGTACAGATACGCAGTATTTT. It is translated as CRPTGGTDTQYF.

This sequence joins TRBV20-1 and TRBJ2-5, with a tentative D call TRBD1 (6 bases). The CDR3 runs to 14 residues. V lost 5 bases to trimming and J lost 4 bases, with 17 bases between them. Germline loops: CDR1 DFQATT, CDR2 SNEGSKA (reference sequence). The CDR3 DNA reads as TGCAGTGCTCGATCCCACAGGGAGTTAGAGACCCAGTACTTC. It codes for CSARSHRELETQYF.

J is TRBJ2-5 and V is TRBV7-9, with TRBD2 matching 9 bases. TRBJ2-7 matches the DNA end more closely, so the J call is doubtful. CDR3 length: 14 residues. CDR1 is SEHNR and CDR2 is FQNEAQ in the germline V gene (reference sequence). The CDR3 loop is CASGQALAGYEQYF. The CDR3 DNA follows: TGTGCCAGCGGCCAGGCTCTAGCGGGGTACGAGCAGTACTTC.

This clonotype was seen only a few times. CDR3 in DNA: TGCGCCAGCAGCTCGACCGACAGGGGACTAGCCAAAAACATTCAGTACTTC. Its protein product is CASSSTDRGLAKNIQYF. The chain employs TRBV5-1 and TRBJ2-4; 8 nucleotides line up with TRBD1. Germline V gene lookup returns CDR1 SGHRS and CDR2 YFSETQ. This CDR3 region has 17 residues. J was trimmed by 0 bases and V by 3 bases; bases with no gene match: 8.

The J gene is TRBJ1-2, the V gene TRBV20-1, with D possibly matching TRBD1 (5 bases). Germline CDR1 DFQATT, CDR2 SNEGSKA (reference sequence). V lost 4 bases to trimming and J lost 7 bases, with 13 bases between them. The CDR3 has 12 residues. The CDR3 sequence: CSAKEGPPGYTF. The CDR3 DNA sequence: TGCAGTGCTAAAGAGGGACCCCCTGGCTACACCTTC.

This rearrangement joins TRBV29-1 to TRBJ1-1; the D gene is possibly TRBD1 (5 bases). Germline CDR1 SQVTM, CDR2 ANQGSEA. Deletions cut 6 bases from V and 6 bases from J, with 8 bases between. The CDR3 consists of 10 residues. CDR3 in amino acids: CSVGEAEAFF. The CDR3 region has the DNA TGCAGCGTGGGGGAGGCTGAAGCTTTCTTT.

The chain couples TRBV6-6 to TRBJ2-7, with a possible D match to TRBD2 (6 bases). V was trimmed by 5 bases and J by 5 bases, leaving 16 bases between them. CDR3 length: 14 amino acids. CDR1 and CDR2 from the germline V gene are MNHNY and SVGAGI (reference sequence). DNA for the CDR3: TGTGCCAGCAGTCACACCGGGGGAACGAACGAGCAGTACTTC. Protein product: CASSHTGGTNEQYF.

The chain joins TRBV7-9 to TRBJ1-5; 10 bases agree with TRBD1. CDR1 and CDR2 (germline): SEHNR, FQNEAQ (reference sequence). J was trimmed by 1 base and V by 5 bases; bases with no gene match: 11. The CDR3 sequence is 18 residues long. For the CDR3, the DNA is TGTGCCAGCAGCATTGGACAGGGGGGGCCTTTAAGCAATCAGCCCCAGCATTTT. As protein: CASSIGQGGPLSNQPQHF. Complete variable domain (other parts from reference TRBV7-9 and TRBJ1-5): DTGVSQNPRHKITKRGQNVTFRCDPISEHNRLYWYRQTLGQGPEFLTYFQNEAQLEKSRLLSDRFSAERPKGSFSTLEIQRTEQGDSAMYLCASSIGQGGPLSNQPQHFGDGTRLSIL.